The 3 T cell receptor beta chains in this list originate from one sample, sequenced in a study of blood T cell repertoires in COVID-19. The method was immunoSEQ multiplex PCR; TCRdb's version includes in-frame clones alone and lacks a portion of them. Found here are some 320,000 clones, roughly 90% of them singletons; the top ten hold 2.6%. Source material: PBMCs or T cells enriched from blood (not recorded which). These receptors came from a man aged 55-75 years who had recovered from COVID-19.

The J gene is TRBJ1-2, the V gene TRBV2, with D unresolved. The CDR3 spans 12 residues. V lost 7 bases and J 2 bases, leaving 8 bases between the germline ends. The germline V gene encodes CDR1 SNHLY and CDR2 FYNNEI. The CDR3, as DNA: TGTGCCAGCATCCACCTAAACTATGGCTACACCTTC. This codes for CASIHLNYGYTF.

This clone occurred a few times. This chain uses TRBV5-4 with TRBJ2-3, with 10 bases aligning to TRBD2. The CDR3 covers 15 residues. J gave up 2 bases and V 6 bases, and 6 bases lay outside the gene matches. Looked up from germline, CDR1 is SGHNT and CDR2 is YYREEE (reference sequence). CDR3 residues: CASTIAGGNTDTQYF. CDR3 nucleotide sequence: TGTGCCAGCACCATAGCGGGGGGTAACACAGATACGCAGTATTTT. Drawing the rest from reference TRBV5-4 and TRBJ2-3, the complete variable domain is ETGVTQSPTHLIKTRGQQVTLRCSSQSGHNTVSWYQQALGQGPQFIFQYYREEENGRGNFPPRFSGLQFPNYSSELNVNALELDDSALYLCASTIAGGNTDTQYFGPGTRLTVL.

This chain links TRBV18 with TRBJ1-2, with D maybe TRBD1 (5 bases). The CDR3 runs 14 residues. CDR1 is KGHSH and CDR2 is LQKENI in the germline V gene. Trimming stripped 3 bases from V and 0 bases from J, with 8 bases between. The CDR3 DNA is TGTGCCAGCTCACCTACGACAGCTAACTATGGCTACACCTTC. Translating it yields CASSPTTANYGYTF.